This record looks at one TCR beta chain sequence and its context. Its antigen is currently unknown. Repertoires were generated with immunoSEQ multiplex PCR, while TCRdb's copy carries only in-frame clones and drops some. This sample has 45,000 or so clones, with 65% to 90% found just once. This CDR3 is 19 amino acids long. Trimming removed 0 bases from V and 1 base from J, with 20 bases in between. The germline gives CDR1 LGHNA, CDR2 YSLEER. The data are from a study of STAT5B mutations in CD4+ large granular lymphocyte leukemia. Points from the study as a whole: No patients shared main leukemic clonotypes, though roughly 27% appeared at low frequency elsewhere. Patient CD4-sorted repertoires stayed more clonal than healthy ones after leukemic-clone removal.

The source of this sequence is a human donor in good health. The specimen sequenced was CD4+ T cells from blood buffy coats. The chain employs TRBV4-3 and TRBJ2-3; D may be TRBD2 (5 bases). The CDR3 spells CASSQEASGTVSRTDTQYF. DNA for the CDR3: TGCGCCAGCAGCCAAGAAGCCTCGGGAACAGTCTCCCGCACAGATACGCAGTATTTT.